This T cell receptor beta chain was captured by sequencing in a study of blood T cell repertoires in COVID-19. In the study overall: Samples representing acute and convalescent COVID-19 were sourced from the United States, Italy and Spain. The analysed material was cDNA or gDNA that came from T cells, B-cell-depleted T cells, or PBMCs.

Enrollment of patients from Seattle took place during active infection, with longitudinal follow-up. CDR3 length equals 16 residues. Germline V gene lookup returns CDR1 SGHNT and CDR2 YENEEA. J was trimmed by 0 bases and V by 7 bases; bases with no gene match: 6. In the study's own analysis: Scientists estimated how many nucleated cells there were by amplifying reference gene primers. Profiling relied on immunoSEQ multiplex PCR, and the TCRdb table lists in-frame clones only, not all of them. Clonal size and the V and J genes are those of that table, whereas D and trimming came from the DNA. This sample has a few hundred thousand clones, with approximately 90% found just once.

The TCR was taken from a woman in her 30s with COVID-19, enrolled during active disease. The V gene is TRBV11-3, the J gene TRBJ2-6; TRBD2 agrees at 7 bases. The specimen sequenced was peripheral blood. In DNA form, the CDR3 reads TGTGCCAGCACCGCGCGGGGGTCCTCTGGGGCCAACGTCCTGACTTTC. This encodes CASTARGSSGANVLTF.